Below, 21 T cell receptor beta chains from the same sample are listed, as sequenced in a study of cytomegalovirus exposure and HLA in healthy donors. The primer mix had 60 Vbeta and 13 Jbeta primers. Here immunoSEQ multiplex PCR was the method, and the copy in TCRdb shows in-frame clones only, minus some. The repertoire holds 75,000 to 80,000 clones, with over 70% as singletons. The sequenced material came from PBMCs. All receptors come from a male donor in good health and CMV-seronegative.

The chain joins TRBV29-1 to TRBJ2-3; 7 positions match TRBD1. The V gene's germline CDR1 is SQVTM and CDR2 ANQGSEA. The CDR3 length is 13 residues. The CDR3, as DNA: TGCAGTATCACAGGGGAGAGGACAGATACGCAGTATTTT. This translates into CSITGERTDTQYF.

The chain recombines TRBV7-6 with TRBJ2-7; 7 nucleotides align to TRBD2. CDR1 is SGHVS, CDR2 FNYEAQ, per germline. Losses at the gene ends were 1 base for V and 3 bases for J; bases not matched to a gene: 3. This CDR3 has 14 residues. CDR3 in DNA: TGTGCCAGCAGCTTAGTCCGGGGGGACTACGAGCAGTACTTC. As protein: CASSLVRGDYEQYF.

The chain couples TRBV2 to TRBJ2-7; 7 nucleotides align to TRBD1. From germline, CDR1 is SNHLY and CDR2 FYNNEI. V dropped 4 bases and J dropped 6; count of bases not matched to a gene: 6. This CDR3 is 13 amino acids long. CDR3 amino acids: CASSAGTVGEQYF. In nucleotides, the CDR3 is TGTGCCAGCAGTGCCGGGACAGTTGGCGAGCAGTACTTC.

The chain links TRBV11-1 to TRBJ1-3; maybe TRBD1 (6 bases). Germline-derived CDR1 and CDR2 are SGHAT and FQDESV (reference sequence). The CDR3 consists of 17 residues. The V end was cut by 5 bases, the J end by 0 bases, with 17 bases between. As DNA, the CDR3 is TGTGCCAGCAGCGACCCCGCGGACAGACTCTCTGGAAACACCATATATTTT. Protein product: CASSDPADRLSGNTIYF.

The rearrangement joins TRBV28 to TRBJ1-1; no reliable D call. This CDR3 has 14 amino acids. Trimming shortened V by 10 bases and J by 3 bases, and 18 bases separated the two germline ends. From germline, CDR1 is MDHEN and CDR2 SYDVKM. The CDR3 reads CATTIPGRYTEAFF. CDR3 nucleotides: TGTGCCACCACCATTCCGGGGAGGTACACTGAAGCTTTCTTT.

V and J are TRBV5-1 and TRBJ2-5; 13 bases map to TRBD2. Germline V gene lookup returns CDR1 SGHRS and CDR2 YFSETQ. J was trimmed by 4 bases and V by 4 bases; bases with no gene match: 7. The CDR3 length is 16 residues. The CDR3 protein is CASSVTSGRAGETQYF. CDR3 in DNA: TGCGCCAGCAGCGTTACTAGCGGGAGGGCCGGAGAGACCCAGTACTTC.

V gene TRBV5-1 combines with J gene TRBJ2-2; 11 positions match TRBD2. The V and J ends lost 2 bases and 5 bases, in that order; junction bases with no gene match: 5. CDR1 is SGHRS, CDR2 YFSETQ, per germline. This CDR3 contains 16 residues. The CDR3 nucleotides read TGCGCCAGCAGCTTTCTAGCGGGGGGCGGAACCGGGGAGCTGTTTTTT. As protein: CASSFLAGGGTGELFF.

This clone occurred once. V and J are TRBV7-9 and TRBJ2-2, with D perhaps matching TRBD2 (5 bases). This CDR3 has 16 residues. Trimming cost V 4 bases and J 7 bases, with 19 bases left between them. The germline gives CDR1 SEHNR, CDR2 FQNEAQ (reference sequence). CDR3: CASSWVLEAASGELFF. The CDR3 DNA sequence: TGTGCCAGCAGCTGGGTCTTGGAAGCGGCAAGCGGGGAGCTGTTTTTT.

This clone was seen a handful of times. The CDR3 sequence is CASSQGRQSNNEQFF. CDR3 in DNA: TGTGCCAGCAGCCAGGGAAGACAGAGTAACAATGAGCAGTTCTTC. The chain employs TRBV4-2 and TRBJ2-1, with a tentative D call TRBD1 (5 bases). The CDR3 length is 15 residues. The ends were cut back, 3 bases at V and 5 bases at J, with 14 bases in the middle. Germline values: CDR1 LGHNA, CDR2 YNFKEQ.

The V call is TRBV29-1, the J call TRBJ1-2; the D gene is possibly TRBD1 (5 bases). CDR3 length: 13 amino acids. V lost 4 bases and J 4 bases, leaving 13 bases between the germline ends. The germline CDR1 and CDR2 sequences are SQVTM and ANQGSEA. The CDR3 reads CSVVAGTFYGYTF. The CDR3 region has the DNA TGCAGCGTTGTGGCAGGGACTTTCTATGGCTACACCTTC.

The chain links TRBV6-6 to TRBJ1-1, with D hard to call. This CDR3 has 14 residues. Looked up from germline, CDR1 is MNHNY and CDR2 is SVGAGI (reference sequence). Trimming took off 5 bases at V and 7 bases at J, with 17 bases between the two ends. The DNA of the CDR3 is TGTGCCAGCAGTATTCGACGTTATTCGGGTGAAGCTTTCTTT. Translating it yields CASSIRRYSGEAFF.

This chain joins TRBV30 and TRBJ1-6; maybe TRBD1 (6 bases). Germline lookup yields CDR1 GTSNPN and CDR2 SVGIG (reference sequence). This CDR3 is built from 16 residues. V was clipped by 3 bases and J by 5 bases, with 17 bases between them. DNA of the CDR3: TGTGCCTGGAGGAACTTGGGGCAGGGGAATAATTCACCCCTCCACTTT. Translation: CAWRNLGQGNNSPLHF.

The chain carries TRBV19 and TRBJ2-5; the D gene is possibly TRBD2 (5 bases). Trimming shortened V by 4 bases and J by 5 bases, and 29 bases separated the two germline ends. Germline V gene data show CDR1 as LNHDA and CDR2 as SQIVND (reference sequence). This CDR3 is built from 19 residues. CDR3 amino acids: CASSTEWIGADPGKETQYF. CDR3 nucleotides: TGTGCCAGTAGTACCGAGTGGATAGGAGCGGACCCCGGAAAGGAGACCCAGTACTTC. Using reference TRBV19 and TRBJ2-5 for the parts outside the CDR3, the full variable domain is DGGITQSPKYLFRKEGQNVTLSCEQNLNHDAMYWYRQDPGQGLRLIYYSQIVNDFQKGDIAEGYSVSREKKESFPLTVTSAQKNPTAFYLCASSTEWIGADPGKETQYFGPGTRLLVL.

Note on this clone: Sequence at one end of the junction differs from germline and may be a read error. The V call is TRBV7-9, the J call TRBJ1-5; D is ambiguous. This CDR3 comprises 12 residues. CDR1 is SEHNR and CDR2 is FQNEAQ in the germline V gene (reference sequence). CDR3 sequence (DNA): TGTTCCAGCAGCTTATACAATCAGCCCCAGCATTTT. Residues: CSSSLYNQPQHF.

The chain links TRBV29-1 to TRBJ2-7, with 11 bases matching TRBD2. The CDR3 extends over 15 amino acids. The V gene end was trimmed by 7 bases and the J gene end by 0 bases; junction bases not matched to a gene: 8. Germline V gene sequence: CDR1 SQVTM, CDR2 ANQGSEA. This CDR3 reads CSAQGGLAASYEQYF. For the CDR3, the DNA is TGCAGCGCCCAAGGGGGACTAGCGGCCTCCTACGAGCAGTACTTC.

V usage is TRBV5-6 and J usage is TRBJ1-5; D unresolved. The germline V gene encodes CDR1 SGHDT and CDR2 YYEEEE. This CDR3 has 13 amino acids. V lost 1 base and J 7 bases, leaving 9 bases between the germline ends. CDR3 protein: CASSLKRRQPQHF. CDR3 in DNA: TGTGCCAGCAGCTTGAAACGGCGGCAGCCCCAGCATTTT.

The genes are TRBV19 and TRBJ1-1; 9 positions match TRBD1. Germline CDR1 is LNHDA and CDR2 is SQIVND (reference sequence). Unmatched junction bases numbered 15, after V lost 4 bases and J lost 3 bases. This CDR3 region has 18 residues. The CDR3 DNA reads as TGTGCCAGTAGTAGACCAAGGACAGGGGATAGGCGGGACACTGAAGCTTTCTTT. Translated: CASSRPRTGDRRDTEAFF.

This rearrangement joins TRBV12-5 to TRBJ2-3; no firm D call. The V gene lost 0 bases and the J gene lost 0 bases, with 10 bases spanning the gap. Germline assignment: CDR1 LGHNT and CDR2 FRNRAP. This CDR3 contains 16 residues. The CDR3: CASGLVSVLSTDTQYF. The CDR3 region has the DNA TGTGCTAGTGGTTTGGTATCTGTTCTTAGCACAGATACGCAGTATTTT.

The rearrangement joins TRBV7-9 to TRBJ1-4; D possibly corresponds to TRBD1 (6 bases). This CDR3 comprises 14 residues. The V end lost 5 bases, the J end lost 12 bases, and 19 bases lay between the germline ends. The V gene's germline CDR1 is SEHNR and CDR2 FQNEAQ (reference sequence). The CDR3 DNA reads TGTGCCAGCAGCCCTCAGGGGATTCCGCGGGAACTGTTTTTT. It codes for CASSPQGIPRELFF.

The chain carries TRBV30 and TRBJ2-2; 8 bases line up with TRBD1. From germline, CDR1 is GTSNPN and CDR2 SVGIG (reference sequence). The CDR3 has 14 amino acids. V lost 5 bases to trimming and J lost 2 bases; unmatched junction nucleotides: 4. As DNA, the CDR3 is TGTGCCTGGGGGACAGGACTAAACACCGGGGAGCTGTTTTTT. This translates into CAWGTGLNTGELFF.

The chain joins TRBV7-2 to TRBJ1-5; the match to TRBD1 covers 9 bases. The CDR3 contains 16 residues. V shed 5 bases and J 1 base; nucleotides not matched to a gene: 6. Per the germline V gene, CDR1 is SGHTA and CDR2 is FQGNSA. This chain's CDR3 is CASSLQGALSNQPQHF. In DNA form, the CDR3 reads TGTGCCAGCAGCCTACAGGGGGCGTTAAGCAATCAGCCCCAGCATTTT.